Sequencing of this TCR beta chain was carried out in a study of shared clonotypes between healthy human individuals. Turning to this clone: Within the sample, other DNA sequences also encode this same CDR3.

The germline V and J ends were trimmed by 0 bases and 3 bases, with 6 bases remaining between them. The germline CDR1 and CDR2 sequences are SEHNR and FQNEAQ (reference sequence). The CDR3 extends over 14 amino acids. Across several immunoSEQ plates, the genomic DNA of each subset was split evenly. Using immunoSEQ multiplex PCR, the repertoire was profiled, and TCRdb retains in-frame clones only, with some absent. This table holds around 2.5 million clones, roughly 93% found once. Source material: naive CD4+ T cells from PBMCs. Subset: CD45RA+ positively selected. The clonotype originates from a young man in good health. Some clones in this sample may be carry-over from other donors' samples. The J gene is TRBJ2-1, the V gene TRBV7-9; D might be TRBD2 (6 bases). In DNA form, the CDR3 reads TGTGCCAGCAGCTTAGCGGGAGGCTACAATGAGCAGTTCTTC. It encodes CASSLAGGYNEQFF.